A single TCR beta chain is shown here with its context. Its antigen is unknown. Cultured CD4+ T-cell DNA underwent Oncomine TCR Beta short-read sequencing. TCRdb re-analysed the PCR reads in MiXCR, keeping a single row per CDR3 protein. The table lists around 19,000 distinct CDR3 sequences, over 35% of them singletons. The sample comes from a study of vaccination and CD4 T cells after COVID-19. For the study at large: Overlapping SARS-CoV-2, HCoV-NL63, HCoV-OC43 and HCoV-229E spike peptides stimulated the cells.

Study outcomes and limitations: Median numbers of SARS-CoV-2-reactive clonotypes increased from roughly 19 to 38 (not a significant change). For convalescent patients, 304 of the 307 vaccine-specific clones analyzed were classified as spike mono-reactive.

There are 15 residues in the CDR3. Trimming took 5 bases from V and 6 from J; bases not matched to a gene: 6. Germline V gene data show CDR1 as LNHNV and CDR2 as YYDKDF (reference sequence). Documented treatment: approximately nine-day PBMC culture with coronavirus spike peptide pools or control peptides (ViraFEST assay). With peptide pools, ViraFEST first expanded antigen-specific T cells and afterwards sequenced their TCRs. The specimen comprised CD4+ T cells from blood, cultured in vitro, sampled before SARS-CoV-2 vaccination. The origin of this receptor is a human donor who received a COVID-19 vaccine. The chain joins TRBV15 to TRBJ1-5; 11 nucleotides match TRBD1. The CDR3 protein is CATSWRTGGGQPQHF. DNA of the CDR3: TGTGCCACCAGCTGGAGGACAGGGGGCGGTCAGCCCCAGCATTTT.